The present T cell receptor beta chain was sequenced within a study of T-cell reconstitution after alpha-beta-depleted transplantation in children (dated by TCRdb to the mid-2010s). For context, the study as a whole: Using TCR repertoire profiling, the study followed T-cell immune reconstitution in a quantitative way in children after TCRalphabeta/CD19-depleted allogeneic hematopoietic cell transplantation.

This clonotype has a handful of counts. Its antigen remains unidentified. No much larger clone exists at a distance of one base, and base qualities are not known. Broad study findings and their caveats: Hyperexpanded clone frequencies declined over subsequent months; after one year, T-cell counts and TCRbeta diversity were mostly attributed to newly produced T cells. The apparently early alphabetaT-cell count recovery about two months after transplant was reportedly dependent on only several hundred rapidly expanded clones derived from non-depleted graft cells. In some patients, high TCRbeta diversity at day 60 was attributed to recipient T cells and intrathymic progenitors that had survived conditioning.

Library preparation was by PCR. The reads were generated on an Illumina HiSeq 2500. To normalize quantification of the TCRbeta repertoire, the TCR libraries were built with molecular barcoding that relied on unique molecular identifiers. TCRdb ran its own pipeline on the public reads, namely fastp trimming at Q25 and MiXCR clone calling, and kept in-frame beta chains. Each entry is one CDR3 protein sequence, shown with its most common DNA and genes. The sample table lists 300,000 or so distinct CDR3 sequences, approximately 23% of them with a count of one. The ten largest clones take up 11% of the sample. This specimen's treatment or condition label, interpreted: allogeneic hematopoietic cell transplantation with graft depleted of TCRalphabeta T cells and CD19 B cells. The transplant recipients were children given TCRalphabeta/CD19-depleted allogeneic hematopoietic cell grafts. Trimmed from V: 1 base; trimmed from J: 1 base; junction bases lacking a gene match: 11. The CDR3 runs 19 amino acids, cysteine and phenylalanine included. Only the CDR3 DNA is retained, 57 bases long and in frame from the first base.

The receptor comes from a male patient between 10 and 17 years old who had a stem cell transplant for acute lymphoblastic leukemia, so the T cells may come from the graft donor. The sample consisted of PBMCs, mostly from graft donor cells, taken 180 days after TCRalphabeta/CD19-depleted stem cell transplant. Recombination joined TRBV12-3 or TRBV12-4 with TRBJ2-3; 10 central bases correspond to TRBD1. The CDR3: CASSLDPSPDRGCTDTQYF. The nucleotide sequence is given as TGTGCCAGCAGTTTAGACCCGAGCCCGGACAGGGGGTGCACAGATACGCAGTATTTT.